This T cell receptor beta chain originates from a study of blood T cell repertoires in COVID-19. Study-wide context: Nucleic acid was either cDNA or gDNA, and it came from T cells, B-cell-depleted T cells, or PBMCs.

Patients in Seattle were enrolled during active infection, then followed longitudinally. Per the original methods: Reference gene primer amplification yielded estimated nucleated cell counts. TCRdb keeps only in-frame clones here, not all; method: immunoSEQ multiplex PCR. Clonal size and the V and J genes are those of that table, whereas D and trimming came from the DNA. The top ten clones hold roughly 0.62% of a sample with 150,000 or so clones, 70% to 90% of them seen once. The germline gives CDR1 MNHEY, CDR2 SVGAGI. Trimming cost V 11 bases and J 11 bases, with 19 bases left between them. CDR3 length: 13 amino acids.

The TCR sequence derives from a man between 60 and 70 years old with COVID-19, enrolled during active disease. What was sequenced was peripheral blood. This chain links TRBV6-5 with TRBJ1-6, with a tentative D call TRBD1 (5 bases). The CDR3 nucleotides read TGTGCCGGGGCAAGATTCTCCACGGCACCCCTCCACTTT. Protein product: CAGARFSTAPLHF.